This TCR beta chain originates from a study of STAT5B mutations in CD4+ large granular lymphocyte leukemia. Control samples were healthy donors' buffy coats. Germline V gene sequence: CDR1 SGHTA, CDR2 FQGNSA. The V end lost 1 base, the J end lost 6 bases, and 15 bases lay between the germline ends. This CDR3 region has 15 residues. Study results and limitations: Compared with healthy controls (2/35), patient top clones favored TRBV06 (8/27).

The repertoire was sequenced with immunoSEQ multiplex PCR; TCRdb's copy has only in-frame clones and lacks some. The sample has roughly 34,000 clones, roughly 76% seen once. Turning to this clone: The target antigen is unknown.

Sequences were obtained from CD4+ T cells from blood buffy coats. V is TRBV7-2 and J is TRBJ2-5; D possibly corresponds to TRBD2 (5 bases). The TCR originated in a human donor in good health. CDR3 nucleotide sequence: TGTGCCAGCAGCTTAGGGAGAGGGATCGGGAAGACCCAGTACTTC. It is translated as CASSLGRGIGKTQYF.